This T cell receptor beta chain was captured in a study of blood T cells in healthy people across ages. Whole-study results and caveats: Without sorted subsets, naive and antigen-experienced compartments could not be conclusively compared.

With 3 bases clipped from V and 6 bases from J, the junction kept 11 bases outside the gene matches. Looked up from germline, CDR1 is DFQATT and CDR2 is SNEGSKA (reference sequence). This CDR3 spans 15 amino acids. Together with a sample-barcoded 5' primer, a J-beta primer mix was included in a second PCR lasting about 6 to 11 cycles. TCRdb ran MiXCR on the 5' RACE reads and lists one entry per CDR3 protein. Altogether 550,000 to 750,000 distinct CDR3 sequences are present, around 20% being singletons, with the ten largest covering roughly 3.7%. This clonotype was recorded a few times. Its target is unknown.

Sequenced sample: blood. The chain couples TRBV20-1 to TRBJ1-5; the match to TRBD1 covers 7 bases. This TCR came from a man aged 70-80 years in good health. CDR3 in DNA: TGCAGTGCTAGCTTATCTACAGGGGCCCCTCAGCCCCAGCATTTT. Protein: CSASLSTGAPQPQHF.